This TCR beta chain comes out of a study of CD8+ T cells in alopecia areata. Following extraction, RNA underwent reverse transcription to cDNA, which served as the sequencing template. The method was immunoSEQ multiplex PCR; TCRdb's version includes in-frame clones alone and lacks a portion of them. The repertoire consists of fewer than 70,000 clones, with 44% occurring once and the leading ten covering 45% to 60%. V lost 7 bases and J lost 8; bases outside the gene matches: 11. The CDR3 contains 14 residues. Germline CDR1 MNHEY, CDR2 SMNVEV (reference sequence). The specimen was NKG2D-low CD8+ T cells sorted from blood. This chain links TRBV27 with TRBJ2-1; 7 bases are a match to TRBD2. This TCR was recovered from a human donor with alopecia areata. The chain's CDR3 is CASTAARETDEQFF. As DNA, the CDR3 is TGTGCCAGCACCGCCGCGCGGGAGACCGATGAGCAGTTCTTC.